This is a list of T cell receptor beta chains from one sample in a study of Ad26.COV2.S vaccination and SARS-CoV-2 variants. Method: immunoSEQ multiplex PCR; TCRdb's copy keeps in-frame clones and lacks some. Here the sample spans over 400,000 clones, 89% being singletons. The sequencing used peripheral blood, collected in a trial of Ad26.COV2.S vaccine versus placebo. The receptors derive from a person aged 18-60 years who received the Ad26.COV2.S COVID-19 vaccine or a placebo. CDR3s include the opening cysteine and the closing phenylalanine or tryptophan. A D gene is named only where the DNA matches it firmly. Clone size appears in some rows only: once, few, many, or a class for an expanded clone.

cdr3_nt,cdr3_aa,j_call,clone_size,v_call,d_call
TGCGCCAGCAGCCAAGAGGACAGGGACGCAGATACGCAGTATTTT,CASSQEDRDADTQYF,TRBJ2-3,-,TRBV4-1,TRBD1
TGTGCCAGCAGCTCCCCCCCAGGGGACGGGCAGCCCCAGCATTTT,CASSSPPGDGQPQHF,TRBJ1-5,-,TRBV6-6,-
TGTGCCACAGGGGCGAACACAGATACGCAGTATTTT,CATGANTDTQYF,TRBJ2-3,-,TRBV24-1,-
TGCGCCAGCAGCCAAAAACCCCCGGGACAGGGAACAGATACGCAGTATTTT,CASSQKPPGQGTDTQYF,TRBJ2-3,-,TRBV5-1,TRBD1
TGTGCCAGCAGCGTAGAACACACGGGTTTCGCCACTGAGCAGTTCTTC,CASSVEHTGFATEQFF,TRBJ2-1,-,TRBV9,-
TGTGCCAGCAGTGTTTATACCGGGACTAGCGACGAGACCCAGTACTTC,CASSVYTGTSDETQYF,TRBJ2-5,-,TRBV25-1,TRBD2
TGTGCCAGCAGCCAAGAAGGGGCTAGCGGGAGGGACAATGAGCAGTTCTTC,CASSQEGASGRDNEQFF,TRBJ2-1,-,TRBV4-2,TRBD2
TGTGCCTGGAGGTCTGGGACAGGGTTTGGGGAGCAGTACTTC,CAWRSGTGFGEQYF,TRBJ2-7,-,TRBV30,TRBD1
TGCGCCAGCAGCGGGGGTTACAATGAGCAGTTCTTC,CASSGGYNEQFF,TRBJ2-1,-,TRBV5-1,-
TGCGCCAGCAGTGAGTCAGACAGGGTCAATCAGCCCCAGCATTTT,CASSESDRVNQPQHF,TRBJ1-5,few,TRBV10-1,TRBD1
TGTGCCAGCCGAAAGGGGCTCGCCTACGAGCAGTACTTC,CASRKGLAYEQYF,TRBJ2-7,-,TRBV6-5,-
TGTGCCAGCAGCCTGGGGGACAGGCCGAATTCACCCCTCCACTTT,CASSLGDRPNSPLHF,TRBJ1-6,-,TRBV27,TRBD1
TGTGCCACACGGACAGGACAGAACACTGAAGCTTTCTTT,CATRTGQNTEAFF,TRBJ1-1,-,TRBV3-1/TRBV3-2,TRBD1
TGCAGTGCTAGTGGGAACTATCAGCCCCAGCATTTT,CSASGNYQPQHF,TRBJ1-5,-,TRBV20-1,-
TGTGCCAGCACCCTAGGACAGGCTAATCAGCCCCAGCATTTT,CASTLGQANQPQHF,TRBJ1-5,-,TRBV2,TRBD1
TGCGCCAGCAGCTTGGCGCAGGGGGGCGGTCACAATGAGCAGTTCTTC,CASSLAQGGGHNEQFF,TRBJ2-1,-,TRBV5-1,-
TGTGCCAGCAGCCCCCGACAGGGACGGGAGACCCAGTACTTC,CASSPRQGRETQYF,TRBJ2-5,few,TRBV7-2,TRBD1
TGTGCCAGCAGCTTAACCGCTAGCGGGGGGGGCACAGATACGCAGTATTTT,CASSLTASGGGTDTQYF,TRBJ2-3,-,TRBV7-3,TRBD2
TGTGCCAGCAGTGACCGGGGGGAAGGCACAGATACGCAGTATTTT,CASSDRGEGTDTQYF,TRBJ2-3,few,TRBV6-4,TRBD2
TGTGCCAGCAGCCACCAGGGACAGGACAAACAAAAAGCTTTCTTT,CASSHQGQDKQKAFF,TRBJ1-1,-,TRBV16,TRBD1
TGTGCCAGCAGCTTAGGACAGGCCTTAGGCTACACCTTC,CASSLGQALGYTF,TRBJ1-2,-,TRBV7-2,-
TGTGCCAGCAGCTTAGACGGACTAGCGGGGTACACCGGGGAGCTGTTTTTT,CASSLDGLAGYTGELFF,TRBJ2-2,-,TRBV11-3,TRBD2
TGTGCCAGCAGCTTATACGGGTTGAATAATGAAAAACTGTTTTTT,CASSLYGLNNEKLFF,TRBJ1-4,-,TRBV7-2,-
TGCGCCAGCATAAAATCTGGGTTAGGGGCTGGTTCCACAGATACGCAGTATTTT,CASIKSGLGAGSTDTQYF,TRBJ2-3,-,TRBV4-1,-
TGTGCCAGTAGTGGACGGGAGGGCGATAGGGACACGCAGTATTTT,CASSGREGDRDTQYF,TRBJ2-3,-,TRBV19,TRBD2
TGCGCCAGCAGCTCCCAGGGGGGAGAGACCCAGTACTTC,CASSSQGGETQYF,TRBJ2-5,-,TRBV5-1,-
TGTGCCAGCAGCCAAGGGGGGGTACGAGGCAATGAGCAGTTCTTC,CASSQGGVRGNEQFF,TRBJ2-1,-,TRBV4-2,-
TGCGCCAGCAGCTTGGGGAGGGTAAACACCGGGGAGCTGTTTTTT,CASSLGRVNTGELFF,TRBJ2-2,once,TRBV5-1,-
TGTGCCAGCTTGACAGGGATTAACACTGAAGCTTTCTTT,CASLTGINTEAFF,TRBJ1-1,-,TRBV18,TRBD1
TGTGCCAGCTCACCCTCGACAGGGTTTAACACTGAAGCTTTCTTT,CASSPSTGFNTEAFF,TRBJ1-1,-,TRBV18,TRBD1
TGCGCCAGCAGCTTGGCACAGGGCATTAGCACCGGGGAGCTGTTTTTT,CASSLAQGISTGELFF,TRBJ2-2,few,TRBV5-1,-
TGTGCCAGCAGTCCGACTAGCGGTTACTACAATGAGCAGTTCTTC,CASSPTSGYYNEQFF,TRBJ2-1,-,TRBV28,TRBD2
TGTGCCAGCAGGTACCCCGAGGATCCCAATGAGCAGTTCTTC,CASRYPEDPNEQFF,TRBJ2-1,-,TRBV6-5,-
TGTGCCAGTAGTATTATTCAGGGGGCCAACGTCCTGACTTTC,CASSIIQGANVLTF,TRBJ2-6,-,TRBV19,-
TGTGCCAGCAGCTTTCTAAGCACCGGGGAGCTGTTTTTT,CASSFLSTGELFF,TRBJ2-2,-,TRBV7-3,-
TGTGCCAGTAGTAGGGACAGGGGCCTCATGAACACTGAAGCTTTCTTT,CASSRDRGLMNTEAFF,TRBJ1-1,-,TRBV19,TRBD1
TGTGCCAGCAGCGCGAGACAGGGTTTATACTCAGATACGCAGTATTTT,CASSARQGLYSDTQYF,TRBJ2-3,-,TRBV9,TRBD1
TGCGCCAGCAGCTTGGCAAGATCACAGAGAAACACAGATACGCAGTATTTT,CASSLARSQRNTDTQYF,TRBJ2-3,-,TRBV5-1,-
TGTGCTAGTGGCTACCGGGGAGGCCTAGCGGGAGTCTACAATGAGCAGTTCTTC,CASGYRGGLAGVYNEQFF,TRBJ2-1,-,TRBV12-5,TRBD2
TGTGCCAGCAGCGTATCCCGGGACAGGGCCGTTGGTGCGTACTTC,CASSVSRDRAVGAYF,TRBJ2-7,-,TRBV7-8,TRBD1
TGTGCCAGCAGCCACTTGGGGGGAGTGAACACTGAAGCTTTCTTT,CASSHLGGVNTEAFF,TRBJ1-1,-,TRBV7-3,-
TGTGCCAGCAGTTTAGGGAGGGACAGGGACGCTTTCTTT,CASSLGRDRDAFF,TRBJ1-1,-,TRBV12-3/TRBV12-4,TRBD1
TGTGCCAGCGGCGGGGGAGCGAGGTTCTACGAGCAGTACTTC,CASGGGARFYEQYF,TRBJ2-7,-,TRBV6-6,TRBD2
TGCGCCAGCAGCTTGGACTACAGGGGGGAGACCCAGTACTTC,CASSLDYRGETQYF,TRBJ2-5,-,TRBV5-1,TRBD1
TGCAGCTTTGCCGGGACACGGAACACTGAAGCTTTCTTT,CSFAGTRNTEAFF,TRBJ1-1,-,TRBV29-1,-
TGCGCCAGCAGCCAGACAGGGGGGACAACTAATGAAAAACTGTTTTTT,CASSQTGGTTNEKLFF,TRBJ1-4,-,TRBV5-1,TRBD1
TGCGCCAGCAGCCAAGATAGCCGAGGAGAGACCCAGTACTTC,CASSQDSRGETQYF,TRBJ2-5,-,TRBV4-3,-
TGTGCCATCAGTGCGACAGGGAAGTTGGCCTACAATGAGCAGTTCTTC,CAISATGKLAYNEQFF,TRBJ2-1,-,TRBV10-3,TRBD1
TGCGCCAGCAGCTTGGGCAGCGCCTACAATGAGCAGTTCTTC,CASSLGSAYNEQFF,TRBJ2-1,-,TRBV5-1,-
TGTGCCAGCGGGGAGGGACCCAATTCACCCCTCCACTTT,CASGEGPNSPLHF,TRBJ1-6,once,TRBV19,-
TGTGCCAGCAGCCGGGACTACTCCTACAATGAGCAGTTCTTC,CASSRDYSYNEQFF,TRBJ2-1,-,TRBV11-3,TRBD2
TGTGCCTGGAGTCGTACAGGGGCAGATACGCAGTATTTT,CAWSRTGADTQYF,TRBJ2-3,-,TRBV30,TRBD1
TGTGCCAGCAGCCAAAGCAAAGCGGCGGATACGCAGTATTTT,CASSQSKAADTQYF,TRBJ2-3,-,TRBV7-3,-